A single sample is the source of the 9 T cell receptor delta chains below, sequenced in a study of γδ T cells in repeated Plasmodium falciparum infection. TCRdb reapplied CATT to the multiplex PCR reads. The data show around 49,000 delta-chain clones, roughly 2% seen once. Gammadelta T cells were flow-sorted from PBMC into Vgamma9/Vdelta2+ and Vdelta2-negative populations for bulk analysis. The sample was gamma-delta T cells from blood. The receptors come from a pool of human donors (malaria-infected and uninfected, not separated).

This clone was seen only a few times. TCRdb pairs this DNA with a much larger clone's protein that differs at residue 12, likely a read error; the protein shown was translated from the DNA. The chain uses TRDV3 and TRDJ2, with TRDD3 identical over 7 bases. Since TCRdb gives no J gene, matching the DNA to germline was used here to assign it. This CDR3 region has 17 residues. Germline CDR1 and CDR2: TVYSNPD and GDNSRS (reference sequence). CDR3 DNA sequence: TGTGCCTTTGAAGAGTTTAACGGGGGATTTTTGGCAGCACAACTCTTCTTT. Its translation is CAFEEFNGGFLAAQLFF. Filled out from reference TRDV3 and TRDJ2, the complete variable domain reads CDKVTQSSPDQTVASGSEVVLLCTYDTVYSNPDLFWYRIRPDYSFQFVFYGDNSRSEGADFTQGRFSVKHILTQKAFHLVISPVRTEDSATYYCAFEEFNGGFLAAQLFFGKGTQLIVEP.

To note about this clone: TCRdb records a much larger clone's protein for this DNA, with a difference at residue 3 that likely arises from a read error; the protein given is the translation of the DNA. CDR3 DNA sequence: TGTGCTCCCAGTAAGTACCGCAACTGGGGGATAACTTTGGGATTGTACACCGATAAACTCATCTTT. It translates to CAPSKYRNWGITLGLYTDKLIF. V is TRDV1 and J is TRDJ1, with 11 bases aligning to TRDD3. TCRdb is silent on the J gene; assignment here came from matching the DNA to germline. CDR1 is TSWWSYY and CDR2 is QGS in the germline V gene. This CDR3 comprises 22 residues. V trimming: 10 bases; J trimming: 0 bases; junction bases outside the gene matches: 28.

This clone was counted a few times. The protein in TCRdb stems from a much larger clone and differs at residue 4 from this DNA's translation, likely a read error; here the protein is translated from the DNA. The genes are TRDV2 and TRDJ1; 13 nucleotides match TRDD3. TCRdb supplies no J gene; here it was assigned by aligning the nucleotide sequence to germline. The V gene's germline CDR1 is GEAIGNYY and CDR2 EKD. This CDR3 spans 23 amino acids. CDR3 sequence: CACHTVKGQILGDTDRYTDKLIF. The CDR3 DNA sequence: TGTGCCTGTCACACCGTAAAAGGTCAGATACTGGGGGATACGGACAGGTACACCGATAAACTCATCTTT.

Note on this clone: A read error likely explains why the TCRdb protein, taken from a much larger clone, differs from this DNA's translation at residue 16; the protein shown is translated from the DNA. The gene calls are TRAV38-2/DV8 and TRDJ1, with 12 nucleotides matching TRDD3. Germline matching of the DNA provided the J gene here, since TCRdb leaves it blank. Germline V gene lookup returns CDR1 TSESDYY and CDR2 QEAYKQQN. With 0 bases clipped from V and 3 bases from J, the junction kept 18 bases outside the gene matches. The CDR3 has 21 residues. The CDR3 DNA is TGTGCTTATAGGAGCGCGGTATATTTCCAACTGGGGGATACCTACGCCGATAAACTCATCTTT. Its protein product is CAYRSAVYFQLGDTYADKLIF.

The table lists this clone with many counts. The protein recorded in TCRdb matches a much larger clone and deviates from this DNA's translation at residue 14, suggesting a read error; the protein here is obtained by translating the DNA. For the CDR3, the DNA is TGTGCTCTTGGGTGGTTCCTACACTACACAGGGGGATACGGGGGTAAACTCATCTTT. This translates into CALGWFLHYTGGYGGKLIF. The J gene is TRDJ1, the V gene TRDV1; 10 nucleotides agree with TRDD3. The J gene was not available in TCRdb and was assigned here by matching the DNA to germline segments. The CDR3 sequence is 19 residues long. With 5 bases clipped from V and 7 bases from J, the junction kept 22 bases outside the gene matches. CDR1 and CDR2 from the germline V gene are TSWWSYY and QGS.

A few counts support this clone. A far larger clone is one base from this, pointing to a likely read error. The sample contains more than one DNA sequence encoding this CDR3. This rearrangement joins TRDV1 to TRDJ1; D gene ambiguous. In the absence of a J gene in TCRdb, the DNA was matched to germline to assign it here. The germline V gene encodes CDR1 TSWWSYY and CDR2 QGS. The CDR3 is 24 amino acids. CDR3: CALGGVFPSPHSWRSSGRTDKLIF. DNA for the CDR3: TGTGCTCTTGGGGGCGTATTCCCCTCTCCGCACTCATGGAGGTCCTCCGGGAGGACCGACAAACTCATCTTT.

This clone was counted between two and nine times. The amino acid sequence in TCRdb belongs to a much larger clone and departs from this DNA's translation at residue 21, likely a sequencing read error; the sequence shown is translated from the DNA. The chain has TRDV1 and TRDJ1; D is possibly TRDD2 (9 bases). Germline matching of the DNA provided the J gene here, since TCRdb leaves it blank. The germline CDR1 and CDR2 sequences are TSWWSYY and QGS. Trimming shortened V by 3 bases and J by 1 base, and 48 bases separated the two germline ends. There are 27 residues in the CDR3. The CDR3 sequence is CALGDRPSYGVFYWGPWGSVCTDKLIF. The CDR3 region has the DNA TGTGCTCTTGGGGACCGGCCTTCCTACGGAGTATTTTACTGGGGGCCTTGGGGGTCAGTGTGCACCGATAAACTCATCTTT.

This clone was detected a few times. The protein that TCRdb holds for this DNA derives from a much larger clone and differs from the translated DNA at residue 10, which likely indicates a read error; the protein shown here is translated from the DNA. The chain combines TRDV1 with TRDJ2, with 11 bases matching TRDD3. The J gene comes from matching the DNA to germline here; TCRdb lacks it. The CDR3 contains 20 residues. The V and J ends lost 0 bases and 8 bases, in that order; junction bases with no gene match: 17. Germline CDR1 reads TSWWSYY; CDR2 reads QGS. CDR3 nucleotide sequence: TGTGCTCTTGGGGAACTACCGTTCCCGTGCTGGGGGATACTTGAGGCACAACTCTTCTTT. Residues: CALGELPFPCWGILEAQLFF.

This clone was found a few times. TCRdb's entry gives the protein of a much larger clone, which mismatches this DNA's translation at residue 5, likely from a read error; the protein reported here is translated from the DNA. The chain combines TRDV1 with TRDJ1; unclear D gene. TCRdb supplies no J gene; here it was assigned by aligning the nucleotide sequence to germline. With 5 bases removed from V and 0 bases from J, the gap between germline ends came to 16 bases. Germline CDR1 is TSWWSYY and CDR2 is QGS. CDR3 length: 16 residues. CDR3 amino acids: CALGKIRQGYTDKLIF. The CDR3 nucleotides are TGTGCTCTTGGGAAAATCCGTCAGGGGTACACCGATAAACTCATCTTT.